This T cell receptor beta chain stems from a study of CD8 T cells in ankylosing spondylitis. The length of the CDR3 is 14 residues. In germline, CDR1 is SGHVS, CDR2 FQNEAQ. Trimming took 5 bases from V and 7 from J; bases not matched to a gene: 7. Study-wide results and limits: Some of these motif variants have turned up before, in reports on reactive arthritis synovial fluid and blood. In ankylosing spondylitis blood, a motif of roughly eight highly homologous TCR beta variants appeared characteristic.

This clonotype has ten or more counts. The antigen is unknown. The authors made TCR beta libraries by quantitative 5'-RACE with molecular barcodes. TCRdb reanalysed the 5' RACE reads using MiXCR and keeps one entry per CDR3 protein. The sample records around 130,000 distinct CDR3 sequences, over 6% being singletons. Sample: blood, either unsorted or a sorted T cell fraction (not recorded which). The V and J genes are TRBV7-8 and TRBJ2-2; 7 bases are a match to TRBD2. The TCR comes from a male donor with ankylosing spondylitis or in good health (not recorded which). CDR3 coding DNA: TGTGCCAGCAGCGGACGCGGGGGTTTCGGGGAGCTGTTTTTT. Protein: CASSGRGGFGELFF.